What follows are 14 T cell receptor beta chains derived from one specimen sequenced in a study of control samples from healthy donors and cancer patients. The data were produced by immunoSEQ multiplex PCR, yet TCRdb's version contains in-frame clones alone and is incomplete. The table includes over 100,000 clones, approximately 90% detected once. The sample comprised blood. These receptors originate from a woman aged 45-65 years in good health.

The chain couples TRBV29-1 to TRBJ1-2, with D unresolved. V lost 6 bases and J lost 8, with 16 bases in between. The CDR3 sequence is 12 residues long. Germline V gene lookup returns CDR1 SQVTM and CDR2 ANQGSEA. Here the CDR3 DNA reads TGCAGCGTCCCGAGCCTGGGTAGGGGCTACACCTTC. This translates into CSVPSLGRGYTF.

The chain joins TRBV4-3 to TRBJ2-3; 11 bases map to TRBD2. The CDR3 runs to 15 residues. Germline CDR1 is LGHNA and CDR2 is YSLEER. V shed 1 base and J 3 bases; nucleotides not matched to a gene: 0. The CDR3 spells CASSQGLAGTDTQYF. The CDR3 DNA reads TGCGCCAGCAGCCAAGGACTAGCGGGAACAGATACGCAGTATTTT.

This chain links TRBV5-8 with TRBJ2-5; no clear D gene. Trimming took off 5 bases at V and 2 bases at J, with 16 bases between the two ends. CDR3 size: 15 residues. Per the germline V gene, CDR1 is SGHTS and CDR2 is YDEGEE. CDR3 bases: TGTGCCAGCAGATTTCCCCGCGGTCAGCAAGAGACCCAGTACTTC. Its protein product is CASRFPRGQQETQYF.

The V gene is TRBV5-4, the J gene TRBJ1-2, with D hard to call. The germline V gene has CDR1 SGHNT and CDR2 YYREEE (reference sequence). V lost 7 bases and J 3 bases, leaving 13 bases between the germline ends. This CDR3 region has 13 residues. The CDR3 here is CASSRVNYYGYTF. CDR3 DNA: TGTGCCAGCTCTCGAGTCAACTACTATGGCTACACCTTC.

Comment on this clone: A much larger clone sits a single nucleotide away, making a read error possible. Other DNA sequences of this sample code for an identical CDR3. The rearrangement links TRBV3-1 (or the pseudogene TRBV3-2) to TRBJ1-2; 7 nucleotides line up with TRBD1. The CDR3 is made up of 13 amino acids. The V and J ends lost 3 bases and 8 bases, in that order; junction bases with no gene match: 6. Germline V CDR1 and CDR2: LGHDT, YNNKEL (reference sequence). The CDR3 reads CASSQRQGQGYTF. The CDR3 nucleotides are TGTGCCAGCAGCCAGCGACAGGGACAAGGCTACACCTTC.

The V call is TRBV18, the J call TRBJ2-1, with D unresolved. Trimming shortened V by 3 bases and J by 9 bases, and 12 bases separated the two germline ends. The CDR3 extends over 13 amino acids. CDR1 KGHSH and CDR2 LQKENI come from the germline V gene. The CDR3 nucleotides are TGTGCCAGCTCACCGGGGAAAGGTGGTGAGCAGTTCTTC. Translation: CASSPGKGGEQFF.

Points on this clone: Other DNA sequences within the sample encode an identical CDR3. The rearrangement links TRBV6-2 or TRBV6-3 to TRBJ2-2; D tentatively reads TRBD1 or TRBD2 (5 bases each). Trimming removed 0 bases at V and 4 bases at J, with 15 bases between. This CDR3 has 17 amino acids. CDR1 MNHEY and CDR2 SVGEGT come from the germline V gene. In DNA, the CDR3 is TGTGCCAGCAGTTACTCATTTGGGGGTCGGGGCACCGGGGAGCTGTTTTTT. Its protein product is CASSYSFGGRGTGELFF.

V gene TRBV7-8 combines with J gene TRBJ2-2; D may be TRBD1 (6 bases). The length of the CDR3 is 15 residues. Trimming stripped 7 bases from V and 2 bases from J, with 14 bases between. Per the germline V gene, CDR1 is SGHVS and CDR2 is FQNEAQ. The CDR3 DNA is TGTGCCAGCATCCTGGACAGAGGTAACACCGGGGAGCTGTTTTTT. Amino acid sequence: CASILDRGNTGELFF.

The rearrangement links TRBV5-8 to TRBJ1-5, with D perhaps matching TRBD1 (5 bases). The CDR3 extends over 12 amino acids. V lost 3 bases and J lost 6, with 7 bases in between. CDR1 and CDR2 from the germline V gene are SGHTS and YDEGEE. CDR3 coding DNA: TGTGCCAGCAGCTGGGGGGGTCAGCCCCAGCATTTT. Its protein product is CASSWGGQPQHF.

V and J are TRBV5-4 and TRBJ2-1; no firm D call. The CDR3 runs to 13 residues. Germline CDR1 and CDR2: SGHNT and YYREEE (reference sequence). Trimming stripped 1 base from V and 6 bases from J, with 8 bases between. In DNA, the CDR3 is TGTGCCAGCAGCTTGAGTCTGCTCAATGAGCAGTTCTTC. Amino acids: CASSLSLLNEQFF.

V is TRBV13 and J is TRBJ2-3; TRBD1 might be the D (5 bases). CDR1 PRHDT and CDR2 FYEKMQ come from the germline V gene (reference sequence). The CDR3 is 16 residues long. The V end lost 0 bases, the J end lost 1 base, and 11 bases lay between the germline ends. DNA for the CDR3: TGTGCCAGCAGCTTAGGGACAGCCAAACGCACAGATACGCAGTATTTT. Protein: CASSLGTAKRTDTQYF.

The gene calls are TRBV6-4 and TRBJ1-5, with D uncertain. CDR3 length equals 12 residues. Germline CDR1 and CDR2: MRHNA and SNTAGT. V lost 11 bases to trimming and J lost 2 bases, with 10 bases between them. Here the CDR3 DNA reads TGTGCCCACAATTCGGGCAATCAGCCCCAGCATTTT. Its translation is CAHNSGNQPQHF.

V is TRBV4-2 and J is TRBJ2-5; a weak D match, TRBD1 (7 bases). CDR1 LGHNA and CDR2 YNFKEQ come from the germline V gene. Trimming left V 4 bases short and J 4 bases short, with 13 bases between. The CDR3 has 14 residues. The CDR3 DNA is TGTGCCAGCAGCCCACGACAGGGAGGAGAGACCCAGTACTTC. It encodes CASSPRQGGETQYF.

The rearrangement uses TRBV5-5 and TRBJ2-6; D may be TRBD1 (5 bases). Trimming cost V 4 bases and J 0 bases, with 17 bases left between them. The CDR3 consists of 18 residues. The germline V gene has CDR1 SGHKS and CDR2 YYEKEE (reference sequence). CDR3 bases: TGTGCCAGCAGCACCCCGACAGTCTACCTCTCTGGGGCCAACGTCCTGACTTTC. This encodes CASSTPTVYLSGANVLTF.